This T cell receptor (beta chain) was identified in a study of T cell responses to AZD1222 COVID-19 vaccine. Germline CDR1 SEHNR, CDR2 FQNEAQ (reference sequence). This CDR3 has 14 residues. After removal of 8 bases from V and 3 bases from J, the junction contained 4 bases not matched to a gene. Overall study findings and caveats: Unmutated regions of variants are reportedly targeted by nearly half of spike-specific TCRs. Clonal diversity was possibly underestimated; the donors were predominantly white British and more often female. Repertoire sampling was restricted to post-peak T cell response timepoints.

Concerning this clone itself: What it recognizes is unknown.

Libraries were prepared by immunoSEQ multiplex PCR; TCRdb keeps only in-frame clonotypes and omits some of them. The sample holds about 180,000 clones, 75% to 95% seen once. Material: peripheral blood, obtained on day 0 of AZD1222 vaccination. V is TRBV7-9 and J is TRBJ1-6; 7 nucleotides match TRBD1. The sequence was obtained from an adult in good health. CDR3 in DNA: TGTGCCAGCGGGACAGAAGGCTATAATTCACCCCTCCACTTT. The encoded protein is CASGTEGYNSPLHF.